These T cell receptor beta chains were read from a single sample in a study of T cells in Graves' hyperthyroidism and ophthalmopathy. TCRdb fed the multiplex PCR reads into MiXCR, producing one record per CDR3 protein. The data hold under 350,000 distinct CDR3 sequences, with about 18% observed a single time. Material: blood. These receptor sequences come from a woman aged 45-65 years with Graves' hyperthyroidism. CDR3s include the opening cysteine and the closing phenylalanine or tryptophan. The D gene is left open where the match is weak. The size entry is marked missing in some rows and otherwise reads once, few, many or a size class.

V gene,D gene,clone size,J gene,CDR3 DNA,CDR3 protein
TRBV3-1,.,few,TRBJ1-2,TGTGCCAGCAGCCAAGATCTAGGGTATGGCTACACCTTC,CASSQDLGYGYTF
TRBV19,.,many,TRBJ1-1,TGTGCCAGTAGCCACCCAACGGAGGGGGTCTACACTGAAGCTTTCTTT,CASSHPTEGVYTEAFF
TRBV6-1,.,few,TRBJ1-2,TGTGCCAGCAGTTCCACCTCGACAGGTCTAGCGTACGGCTACACCTTC,CASSSTSTGLAYGYTF
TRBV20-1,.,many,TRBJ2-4,TGCAGTGCCAACCTCGGCCCGGAAAGGAACATTCAGTACTTC,CSANLGPERNIQYF
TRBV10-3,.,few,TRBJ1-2,TGTGCCATCAGTGCAAAGGAGGGCTATGGCTACACCTTC,CAISAKEGYGYTF
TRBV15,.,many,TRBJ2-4,TGTGCCACCAGCAGAGAGATGACACCCTACGATCTAGCCAAAAACATTCAGTACTTC,CATSREMTPYDLAKNIQYF
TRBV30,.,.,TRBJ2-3,TGTGCCTGGGAAAGTGGCAGGGGGGTAGATACGCAGTATTTT,CAWESGRGVDTQYF
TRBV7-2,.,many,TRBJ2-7,TGTGCCAGCAGCTTCTACAGGTTCAACGAGCAGTACTTC,CASSFYRFNEQYF
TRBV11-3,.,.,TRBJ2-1,TGTGCCAGCAGTACTCATGCGCCCGAGCAGTTCTTC,CASSTHAPEQFF
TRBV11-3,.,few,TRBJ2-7,TGTGCCAGCAGCTTAGATCCCAGCAGAGAGCAGTACTTC,CASSLDPSREQYF
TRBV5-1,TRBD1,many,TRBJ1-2,TGCGCCAGCAGCTTGGGAGGTGGGACAGTATATGGCTACACCTTC,CASSLGGGTVYGYTF
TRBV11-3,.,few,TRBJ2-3,TGTGCCAGCAGCTTAGAGGGGGTAACAGATACGCAGTATTTT,CASSLEGVTDTQYF
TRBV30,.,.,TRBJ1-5,TGTGCCTGGGGTTTACAGGGATTCGGTCAGCCCCAGCATTTT,CAWGLQGFGQPQHF
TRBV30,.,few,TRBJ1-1,TGTGCCTGGGAGACACAGGGCGCTGAAGCTTTCTTT,CAWETQGAEAFF
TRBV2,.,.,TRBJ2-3,TGTGCCAGCAAAGAGTGGGGGGCCTCTAGCACAGATACGCAGTATTTT,CASKEWGASSTDTQYF
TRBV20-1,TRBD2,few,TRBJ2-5,TGCAGTGCTAGGTCCGGGACTAGCGGGAGTGAGACCCAGTACTTC,CSARSGTSGSETQYF
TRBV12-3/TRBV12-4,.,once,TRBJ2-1,TGTGCCAGCAGTCTCCGAGCGGATCACAATGAGCAGTTCTTC,CASSLRADHNEQFF
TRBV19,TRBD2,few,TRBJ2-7,TGTGCCAGTAGTATGGCTAGCGGGAGTGGCGAGCAGTACTTC,CASSMASGSGEQYF
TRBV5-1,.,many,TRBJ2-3,TGCGCCAGCAGGGGATTGGGACAAGGCACAGATACGCAGTATTTT,CASRGLGQGTDTQYF
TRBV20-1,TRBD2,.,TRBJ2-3,TGCAGTGCTAGAGATGGTCGAGCGGGGGGGAGCACAGATACGCAGTATTTT,CSARDGRAGGSTDTQYF
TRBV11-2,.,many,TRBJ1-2,TGTGCCAGCAGCGAAAGACAGTATGGCTACACCTTC,CASSERQYGYTF
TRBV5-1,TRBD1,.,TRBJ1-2,TGCGCCAGTGCTCCGGGACAGGGTGACGGCTACACCTTC,CASAPGQGDGYTF
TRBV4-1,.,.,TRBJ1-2,TGCGCCAGCAGCTATCCGGGCCTTTTCACCGAGGGCTACACCTTC,CASSYPGLFTEGYTF
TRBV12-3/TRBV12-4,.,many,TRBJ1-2,TGTGCCAGCAGTCCCGGGACGATAATTAACTATGGCTACACCTTC,CASSPGTIINYGYTF
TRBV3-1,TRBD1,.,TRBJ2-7,TGTGCCAGCAGCTCCACACAGGGGGGAAGTAACGAGCAGTACTTC,CASSSTQGGSNEQYF
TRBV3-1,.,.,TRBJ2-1,TGTGCCAGCAGCCAATCGGGATTGGGCAGAGGGAATGAGCAGTTCTTC,CASSQSGLGRGNEQFF
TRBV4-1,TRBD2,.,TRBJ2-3,TGCGCCAGCAGCCATAGCGGGGGATACACAGATACGCAGTATTTT,CASSHSGGYTDTQYF
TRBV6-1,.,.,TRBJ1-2,TGTGCCAGCAGCGTCGGGACAAGCTATGGCTACACCTTC,CASSVGTSYGYTF
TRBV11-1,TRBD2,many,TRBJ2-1,TGTGCCAGCAGCGAACGGGGACTAGCGCCCGACAATGAGCAGTTCTTC,CASSERGLAPDNEQFF
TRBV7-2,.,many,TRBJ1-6,TGTGCCAGCAGCTACGGACCGGGCGATTCACCCCTCCACTTT,CASSYGPGDSPLHF
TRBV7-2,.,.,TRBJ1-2,TGTGCCAGCAGCCCGGGCGGGGAGGGGCGCGGCTACACCTTC,CASSPGGEGRGYTF
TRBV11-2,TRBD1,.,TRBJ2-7,TGTGCCAGCAGCTACTCGACAGGGGACTACGAGCAGTACTTC,CASSYSTGDYEQYF
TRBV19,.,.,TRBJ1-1,TGTGCCAGTAGTATTGGGACGGTGAACACTGAAGCTTTCTTT,CASSIGTVNTEAFF
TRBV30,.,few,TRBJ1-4,TGTGCCTGGAGCTTAACTGGTTTGCGGGAAAAACTGTTTTTT,CAWSLTGLREKLFF
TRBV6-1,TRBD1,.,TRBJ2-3,TGTGCCAGCAGCCAAGGACAGGGGAACACAGATACGCAGTATTTT,CASSQGQGNTDTQYF
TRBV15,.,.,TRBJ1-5,TGTGCCACCAGCAGGTCAGGGGTAGGAAGTCAGCCCCAGCATTTT,CATSRSGVGSQPQHF
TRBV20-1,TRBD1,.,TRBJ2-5,TGCAGTGCCACTGGGCAGGGGGCTTGGGTAGAGACCCAGTACTTC,CSATGQGAWVETQYF
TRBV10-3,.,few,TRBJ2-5,TGTGCCATCAGTGAGTCGGTTAAGAACCAAGAGACCCAGTACTTC,CAISESVKNQETQYF
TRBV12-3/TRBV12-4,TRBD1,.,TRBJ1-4,TGTGCCAGCAGTTTACGGGCCGGGGACAGGGGGGGTGAAAAACTGTTTTTT,CASSLRAGDRGGEKLFF
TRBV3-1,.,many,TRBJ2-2,TGTGCCAGCAGCCAAAGAGGCAGGGTCGGCACCGGGGAGCTGTTTTTT,CASSQRGRVGTGELFF
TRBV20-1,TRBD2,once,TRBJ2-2,TGCAGTGCTCTTAGCGGGAGGGCGAACACCGGGGAGCTGTTTTTT,CSALSGRANTGELFF